The clone carrying this T cell receptor beta chain was counted once. This specimen comes from a study of blood T cell repertoires in COVID-19. Study details: Material from acute and convalescent COVID-19 was sourced from the United States, Italy and Spain.

CDR1 and CDR2 (germline): SGHTA, FQGNSA. The V segment lost 4 bases and the J segment 4 bases; nucleotides outside the gene matches: 10. This CDR3 spans 16 amino acids. Per the study methods: Reference gene primer amplification yielded estimated nucleated cell counts. TCRdb's copy holds only in-frame clones and misses some; the assay was immunoSEQ multiplex PCR. V and J calls and clone size are those listed in that table; D and trimming were worked out from the DNA. Here the sample spans approximately 380,000 clones, 88% being singletons. The sequence was obtained from a young woman who had recovered from COVID-19. Sequencing was performed on PBMCs or T cells enriched from blood (not recorded which). The V gene is TRBV7-2, the J gene TRBJ2-3, with TRBD2 matching over 8 bases. The CDR3 spells CASSWERGLVSDTQYF. The CDR3 DNA is TGTGCCAGCAGCTGGGAGCGGGGGTTGGTCTCAGATACGCAGTATTTT.